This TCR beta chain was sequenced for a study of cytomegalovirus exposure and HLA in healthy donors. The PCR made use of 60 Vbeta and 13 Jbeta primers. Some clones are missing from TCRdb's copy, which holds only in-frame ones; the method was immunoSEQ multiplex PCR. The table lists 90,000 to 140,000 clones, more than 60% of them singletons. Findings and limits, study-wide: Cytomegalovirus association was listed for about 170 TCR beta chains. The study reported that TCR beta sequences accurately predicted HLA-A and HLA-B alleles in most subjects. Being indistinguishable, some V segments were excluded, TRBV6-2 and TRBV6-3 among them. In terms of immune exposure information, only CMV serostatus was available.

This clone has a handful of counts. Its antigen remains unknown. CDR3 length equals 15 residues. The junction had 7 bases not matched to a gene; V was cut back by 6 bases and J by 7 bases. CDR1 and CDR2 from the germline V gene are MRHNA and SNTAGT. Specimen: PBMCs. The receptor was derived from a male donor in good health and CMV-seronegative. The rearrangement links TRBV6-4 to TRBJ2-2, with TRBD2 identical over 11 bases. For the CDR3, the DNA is TGTGCCAGCAGCCGTCTAGCGGGAGGCGGCGGGGAGCTGTTTTTT. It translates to CASSRLAGGGGELFF.